This TCR beta chain comes out of a study of T cell clonality in common variable immunodeficiency. The protocol was immunoSEQ multiplex PCR, while the TCRdb copy is restricted to in-frame clones and leaves out a portion. Listed for the sample are tens of thousands of clones, none seen a single time. This clone was seen ten or more times. The read is 3 residues too short to cover the CDR3 end, so that end is filled in from the germline J gene. CDR1 and CDR2 (germline): LNHDA, SQIVND (reference sequence). The CDR3 contains 13 residues. J lost 2 bases, V lost 8 bases, and 2 bases had no gene match. This chain uses TRBV19 with TRBJ2-1, with 8 positions matching TRBD2. This TCR was sampled from a person aged 18 to 70 in good health. The material sequenced was peripheral blood mononuclear cells. This CDR3 is CASGTSAYNEQFF. The part of the CDR3 DNA that was read is TGTGCCAGTGGGACTAGTGCCTACAATGAG.